These T cell receptor beta chains were read from a single sample in a study of PD-L1 blockade in urothelial cancer. Sequencing was performed with immunoSEQ multiplex PCR; in TCRdb, only in-frame clones are kept and a portion is missing. The sample has around 70,000 clones, 84% seen once. Sequenced here: PBMCs, sampled around atezolizumab (anti-PD-L1) treatment. These receptors came from a woman in her seventies with urothelial cancer. CDR3s leave out the opening cysteine and the closing phenylalanine or tryptophan.

j_call v_call cdr3_aa
TRBJ1-6 TRBV5-1 ASSLDRDNSSLH
TRBJ1-2 TRBV4-3 ASSQDRRYGYT
TRBJ2-7 TRBV9 ASSTGFEGYYEQY
TRBJ2-7 TRBV28 ASSLGLLKGYEQY
TRBJ2-7 TRBV18 ASSPTTGGYEQY
TRBJ1-3 TRBV6-8 ASMDFRSGNTIY
TRBJ2-1 TRBV7-2 ASRLDIGTRNNEQF
TRBJ2-7 TRBV6-5 ASSYPLDRGYEQY
TRBJ2-5 TRBV5-4 ASSPELAGIGETQY
TRBJ2-6 TRBV25-1 ASSDQGLGTANVLT
TRBJ2-7 TRBV5-4 ASSPGLAGLYEQY
TRBJ1-2 TRBV4-1 ASSQDFQGRGYT
TRBJ1-4 TRBV7-2 ASSVQGTRLF
TRBJ1-4 TRBV6-1 ASRNRATNEKLF
TRBJ2-2 TRBV15 ATSTAGTGELF
TRBJ2-1 TRBV4-3 ASSQVAGFQGNEQF
TRBJ1-2 TRBV5-8 ASSLEGQGYGYT
TRBJ2-1 TRBV11-3 ASSSGQGAGEQF
TRBJ2-1 TRBV5-1 ASSLEVGRANEQF
TRBJ2-1 TRBV28 ASSSPEASGKGQF
TRBJ2-7 TRBV7-9 ASSTWRGGSSYEQY
TRBJ2-7 TRBV5-8 ASTADRGGIYEQY
TRBJ2-5 TRBV5-4 ASSARWRETQY
TRBJ2-2 TRBV7-9 ASSLGGTGIGELF
TRBJ2-3 TRBV5-4 ASSLEAVTDTQY
TRBJ1-2 TRBV27 ASSPRRADGYT
TRBJ1-2 TRBV20-1 SVRDSSYT
TRBJ2-7 TRBV28 ASSLYGQGSYEQY
TRBJ1-3 TRBV2 ASSGGLSRSGNTIY
TRBJ2-7 TRBV14 ASSDKTGRGRLREEQY